Listed below are T cell receptor beta chains from one sample, sequenced in a study of blood T cell repertoires in COVID-19. Sequenced by immunoSEQ multiplex PCR; TCRdb stores in-frame clones only, minus some. The sample contains approximately 270,000 clones, about 91% of which appear only once. The specimen was PBMCs or T cells enriched from blood (not recorded which). All receptors derive from a man aged 35-49 years who had been exposed to COVID-19. CDR3s include the opening cysteine and the closing phenylalanine or tryptophan. D genes are given only for firm matches. Rows may omit the clone size; those that give it use once, few, many or a size class.

V gene	D gene	clone size	J gene	CDR3 protein	CDR3 DNA
TRBV19	-	-	TRBJ1-1	CASTTRQGHTEAFF	TGTGCCAGTACCACCCGCCAGGGCCACACTGAAGCTTTCTTT
TRBV10-1	TRBD2	-	TRBJ2-3	CASSVAGGPSDTQYF	TGCGCCAGCAGTGTAGCGGGAGGGCCCTCGGATACGCAGTATTTT
TRBV5-1	-	-	TRBJ1-2	CASSPGSYYGYTF	TGCGCCAGCAGCCCGGGGTCTTACTATGGCTACACCTTC
TRBV11-1	-	-	TRBJ2-3	CASSLIFTDTQYF	TGTGCCAGCAGCTTAATCTTCACAGATACGCAGTATTTT
TRBV27	-	-	TRBJ2-1	CASSLSWALGTYNEQFF	TGTGCCAGCAGTTTATCCTGGGCACTCGGAACCTACAATGAGCAGTTCTTC
TRBV11-3	TRBD1	-	TRBJ1-2	CASSGQGGYGYTF	TGTGCCAGCAGCGGACAGGGTGGCTATGGCTACACCTTC
TRBV3-1/TRBV3-2	TRBD2	-	TRBJ2-3	CASSQDPPAGLTDTQYF	TGTGCCAGCAGCCAAGACCCCCCAGCGGGACTAACAGATACGCAGTATTTT
TRBV6-5	-	-	TRBJ2-2	CASSYSFSSGELFF	TGTGCCAGCAGTTACTCTTTTAGTTCCGGGGAGCTGTTTTTT
TRBV5-6	TRBD2	-	TRBJ2-7	CASSLMPGGSYEQYF	TGTGCCAGCAGCTTGATGCCTGGCGGGAGTTACGAGCAGTACTTC
TRBV4-1	-	once	TRBJ2-2	CASSQGDRTYTGELFF	TGCGCCAGCAGCCAAGGAGACAGGACCTACACCGGGGAGCTGTTTTTT
TRBV3-1/TRBV3-2	TRBD1	-	TRBJ2-2	CASSHPTTGAGELFF	TGTGCCAGCAGCCACCCTACGACAGGGGCCGGGGAGCTGTTTTTT
TRBV12-5	-	-	TRBJ2-7	CASGLGVYEQYF	TGTGCTAGTGGTTTGGGAGTATACGAGCAGTACTTC
TRBV19	-	-	TRBJ1-5	CASSIQGLSNQPQHF	TGTGCCAGTAGTATACAGGGGTTAAGCAATCAGCCCCAGCATTTT
TRBV12-5	-	once	TRBJ1-5	CASGFFRDNSNQPQHF	TGTGCTAGTGGTTTTTTTCGCGACAATAGCAATCAGCCCCAGCATTTT
TRBV9	-	-	TRBJ1-1	CASSGERAFF	TGTGCCAGCAGCGGGGAGAGGGCTTTCTTT
TRBV24-1	-	once	TRBJ2-1	CATSDLGQGFYNEQFF	TGTGCCACCAGTGATTTGGGTCAGGGGTTCTACAATGAGCAGTTCTTC
TRBV19	TRBD1	-	TRBJ1-1	CASSIPRDRDRGNTEAFF	TGTGCCAGTAGTATCCCAAGAGACCGGGACAGGGGTAACACTGAAGCTTTCTTT
TRBV19	TRBD1	once	TRBJ1-1	CASSLGQGNTEAFF	TGTGCCAGTAGTTTGGGACAGGGGAACACTGAAGCTTTCTTT
TRBV28	TRBD1	-	TRBJ2-3	CASGQGGAGIGQYF	TGTGCCAGTGGACAGGGGGGGGCCGGGATTGGGCAGTATTTT
TRBV3-1/TRBV3-2	-	-	TRBJ2-3	CASSLVVGVRTDTQYF	TGTGCCAGCAGCCTGGTTGTGGGAGTGCGCACAGATACGCAGTATTTT
TRBV4-1	TRBD1	once	TRBJ2-5	CASSQLDRRETQYF	TGCGCCAGCAGCCAATTGGACAGGAGGGAGACCCAGTACTTC
TRBV14	-	-	TRBJ2-3	CASSPQTADTQYF	TGTGCCAGCAGCCCACAAACCGCAGATACGCAGTATTTT
TRBV4-2	TRBD2	-	TRBJ2-3	CASSQDWLAGSTDTQYF	TGTGCCAGCAGCCAAGACTGGCTAGCGGGGAGCACAGATACGCAGTATTTT
TRBV5-1	TRBD2	-	TRBJ2-2	CASSSGTRQFGELFF	TGCGCCAGCAGCTCCGGGACTAGACAGTTCGGGGAGCTGTTTTTT
TRBV5-1	TRBD1	-	TRBJ1-2	CASSPITGTGSYGYTF	TGCGCCAGCAGCCCCATCACCGGGACAGGTTCTTATGGCTACACCTTC
TRBV7-8	-	-	TRBJ1-2	CASSPKGAATNYGYTF	TGTGCCAGCAGCCCCAAAGGGGCAGCCACTAACTATGGCTACACCTTC